This T cell receptor beta chain derives from a study of OX40 agonist ivuxolimab in advanced cancers. V gave up 0 bases and J gave up 7 bases; unmatched junction bases: 5. The germline V gene has CDR1 KGHSH and CDR2 LQKENI. This CDR3 is built from 15 residues. The assay was immunoSEQ multiplex PCR, and TCRdb's table has in-frame clones only and misses some. The profile covers roughly 16,000 clones, with roughly 90% appearing a single time and about 25% taken by the ten largest. The rearrangement uses TRBV18 and TRBJ2-7, with 11 bases that match TRBD1. The clonotype was recovered from an adult with an advanced solid tumor such as melanoma, head and neck, liver or kidney cancer. Specimen: CD4+ or CD8+ T cells sorted from blood, collected in a trial of the OX40 agonist ivuxolimab. The CDR3 loop is CASSPPGQGAGEQYF. In DNA, the CDR3 is TGTGCCAGCTCACCACCTGGACAGGGGGCCGGGGAGCAGTACTTC.